This T cell receptor beta chain was identified during a study of blood T cell repertoires in COVID-19. At the level of the study: The cDNA or gDNA used as material had been derived from T cells, B-cell-depleted T cells, or PBMCs.

TCRdb's table, derived via immunoSEQ multiplex PCR, lists solely in-frame clones and lacks some. The profile shows roughly 220,000 clones, roughly 89% of them singletons. What the recovered Cohort 3 donors had was two negative PCRs, clearance, or symptom resolution. J was trimmed by 5 bases and V by 9 bases; bases with no gene match: 7. This CDR3 has 13 amino acids. The germline V gene has CDR1 KGHDR and CDR2 SFDVKD. What was sequenced was PBMCs or T cells enriched from blood (not recorded which). The chain couples TRBV24-1 to TRBJ2-5, with 8 positions matching TRBD2. This receptor was taken from a woman between 40 and 55 years old who had recovered from COVID-19. CDR3 DNA sequence: TGTGCCACCCGGGGGGGGTTAGGGGAGACCCAGTACTTC. This encodes CATRGGLGETQYF.